This T cell receptor (beta chain) was recorded in a study of T cell responses to AZD1222 COVID-19 vaccine. This CDR3 comprises 16 residues. Germline V gene sequence: CDR1 MNHEY, CDR2 SMNVEV (reference sequence). Trimming left V 5 bases short and J 0 bases short, with 14 bases between. Sequencing was performed with immunoSEQ multiplex PCR; in TCRdb, only in-frame clones are kept and a portion is missing. The sample consists of about 92,000 clones, roughly 90% of them appearing once. This clonotype originated in an adult in good health. The V gene is TRBV27, the J gene TRBJ1-5, with no clear D. The specimen was peripheral blood, collected on day 0 of AZD1222 vaccination. CDR3 residues: CASSPYQDISNQPQHF. The CDR3 coding sequence is TGTGCCAGCAGTCCATACCAGGATATTAGCAATCAGCCCCAGCATTTT.